The 16 T cell receptor beta chains in this list originate from one sample, sequenced in a study of T cell repertoires in cytomegalovirus infection. One entry per CDR3 protein results from TCRdb running MiXCR on the reads. This sample has a few hundred thousand distinct CDR3 sequences, with roughly 20% found just once. Specimen: PBMCs. The receptors derive from a human donor in good health (CMV status not recorded). Some clones in this sample may be carry-over from other donors' samples.

This clonotype was observed a handful of times. This sequence joins TRBV11-2 and TRBJ2-5, with D unclear. CDR1 and CDR2 (germline): SGHAT, FQNNGV. The length of the CDR3 is 16 residues. V was pared by 4 bases and J by 0 bases, with 15 bases between. The CDR3 region has the DNA TGTGCCAGCAGCTGGGATCCAGCTGGGGACCAAGAGACCCAGTACTTC. As protein: CASSWDPAGDQETQYF.

A few counts support this clonotype. The J gene is TRBJ1-5, the V gene TRBV19, with a possible D match to TRBD1 (6 bases). The germline V gene encodes CDR1 LNHDA and CDR2 SQIVND (reference sequence). This CDR3 has 16 amino acids. With 6 bases removed from V and 5 bases from J, the gap between germline ends came to 20 bases. The CDR3 loop reads CASSHIVRGSYQPQHF. The CDR3 bases are TGTGCCAGTAGCCACATCGTCAGGGGAAGTTATCAGCCCCAGCATTTT.

This chain uses TRBV19 with TRBJ1-1; the match to TRBD1 covers 7 bases. From germline, CDR1 is LNHDA and CDR2 SQIVND (reference sequence). CDR3 length: 16 amino acids. Trimming removed 3 bases from V and 1 base from J; junction bases left unmatched: 8. CDR3 sequence (DNA): TGTGCCAGTAGTATCTACGCAGGGGGGTCGAACACTGAAGCTTTCTTT. Translation: CASSIYAGGSNTEAFF.

There are many counts of this clonotype. The V and J genes are TRBV4-2 and TRBJ2-7; D is perhaps TRBD2 (6 bases). CDR1 and CDR2 from the germline V gene are LGHNA and YNFKEQ. The V gene lost 0 bases and the J gene lost 2 bases, with 14 bases spanning the gap. The CDR3 sequence is 16 residues long. CDR3 nucleotide sequence: TGTGCCAGCAGCCAAGATCGGCTAGCGAACGCCTACGAGCAGTACTTC. The encoded protein is CASSQDRLANAYEQYF.

The chain joins TRBV27 to TRBJ2-1; the match to TRBD2 covers 10 bases. Trimming cost V 6 bases and J 9 bases; bases outside gene matches: 14. The germline CDR1 and CDR2 sequences are MNHEY and SMNVEV (reference sequence). The length of the CDR3 is 16 residues. The DNA for the CDR3 is TGTGCCAGCAGCCGAACCCCACGGACTAGCGGCGGTGAGCAGTTCTTC. It is translated as CASSRTPRTSGGEQFF.

This clonotype appeared a few times. One end of the junction varies from germline; a read error may be responsible. This chain links TRBV2 with TRBJ2-7; 8 bases line up with TRBD2. This CDR3 is built from 13 residues. From germline, CDR1 is SNHLY and CDR2 FYNNEI. The CDR3 loop is CASRAAGVYEQYF. The CDR3 DNA reads TGTGCAAGCAGAGCAGCGGGAGTCTACGAGCAGTACTTC.

In its sample, this clonotype was seen many times. The chain carries TRBV28 and TRBJ1-2; possible D gene TRBD1, 6 bases. The V and J ends lost 1 base and 0 bases respectively, with 12 bases between them. Germline V gives CDR1 MDHEN, CDR2 SYDVKM. This CDR3 is built from 16 residues. The CDR3 spells CASSLSRQVPNYGYTF. The CDR3 DNA reads as TGTGCCAGCAGTTTATCTAGACAGGTGCCTAACTATGGCTACACCTTC.

In its sample, this clonotype was seen many times. The chain is built from TRBV7-2 and TRBJ1-2, with D possibly being TRBD1 (5 bases). The germline CDR1 and CDR2 sequences are SGHTA and FQGNSA. Between the trimmed V and J ends, which lost 1 base and 6 bases, there was a span of 18 bases. This CDR3 has 16 amino acids. The CDR3 DNA reads as TGTGCCAGCAGCTTAGGAGACAGCCAATATGGGAATGGCTACACCTTC. Protein sequence: CASSLGDSQYGNGYTF.

This clonotype has only a few counts. This sequence joins TRBV12-3 or TRBV12-4 and TRBJ2-2; TRBD2 matches at 8 bases. The CDR3 is made up of 14 amino acids. V trimming: 9 bases; J trimming: 6 bases; junction bases outside the gene matches: 9. The CDR3 reads CASRFAGGSGELFF. CDR3 nucleotide sequence: TGTGCCAGTCGTTTCGCGGGGGGATCCGGGGAGCTGTTTTTT.

Only a few counts were recorded for this clonotype. The chain combines TRBV28 with TRBJ2-7; D is tentatively TRBD1 or TRBD2 (6 bases each). CDR1 and CDR2 (germline): MDHEN, SYDVKM. The V end was cut by 2 bases, the J end by 4 bases, with 15 bases between. This CDR3 comprises 15 residues. CDR3 DNA: TGTGCCAGCAGTTTAAGTAGGGGGGTCCAATACGAGCAGTACTTC. Protein sequence: CASSLSRGVQYEQYF.

This clonotype has more than one count but fewer than ten. The chain couples TRBV18 to TRBJ2-7; D might be TRBD1 or TRBD2, each matching 5 bases. The length of the CDR3 is 12 residues. CDR1 and CDR2 (germline): KGHSH, LQKENI. Between the trimmed V and J ends, which lost 6 bases and 3 bases, there was a span of 9 bases. The CDR3 loop reads CASSGEFYEQYF. The CDR3 DNA reads as TGTGCCAGCTCGGGGGAATTCTACGAGCAGTACTTC.

V and J are TRBV9 and TRBJ1-1; the match to TRBD1 covers 8 bases. The junction had 13 bases not matched to a gene; V was cut back by 1 base and J by 11 bases. The CDR3 consists of 15 residues. Germline-derived CDR1 and CDR2 are SGDLS and YYNGEE. CDR3 sequence reads: CASSVSSGQGVPAFF. As DNA, the CDR3 is TGTGCCAGCAGCGTATCATCCGGACAGGGTGTTCCGGCTTTCTTT.

The gene calls are TRBV11-2 and TRBJ2-7, with no clear D. This CDR3 has 14 amino acids. CDR1 is SGHAT, CDR2 FQNNGV, per germline. V was clipped by 1 base and J by 8 bases, with 15 bases between them. The CDR3 DNA is TGTGCCAGCAGCTTAGTAACGAAACCGTGGAAGCAGTACTTC. This sequence encodes CASSLVTKPWKQYF.

The rearrangement uses TRBV11-2 and TRBJ2-5; no reliable D call. Germline V CDR1 and CDR2: SGHAT, FQNNGV. The CDR3 has 13 amino acids. Between the trimmed V and J ends, which lost 8 bases and 2 bases, there was a span of 12 bases. The CDR3 region has the DNA TGTGCCAGCGGTAGGGAACGACAAGAGACCCAGTACTTC. The encoded protein is CASGRERQETQYF.

This clonotype has only a few counts. The V gene is TRBV23-1, the J gene TRBJ2-5; D is possibly TRBD1 or TRBD2 (5 bases each). TRBV23-1 carries the ORF label, with uncertain function. The CDR3 spans 14 residues. V lost 8 bases and J 5 bases, leaving 18 bases between the germline ends. DNA for the CDR3: TGCGCCAGCGGCTATAAGAGGGGTCGGGAGACCCAGTACTTC. Its translation is CASGYKRGRETQYF.

This clonotype was seen only a few times. The rearrangement links TRBV19 to TRBJ2-7, with 7 bases lining up with TRBD2. CDR1 LNHDA and CDR2 SQIVND come from the germline V gene (reference sequence). V gave up 6 bases and J gave up 7 bases; unmatched junction bases: 12. This CDR3 has 14 residues. The CDR3 DNA reads TGTGCCAGTAGACTAAGTGGGAGGGCAAGGGAGCAGTACTTC. It is translated as CASRLSGRAREQYF.